The clone carrying this T cell receptor beta chain was counted only a few times. Its antigen is as yet unknown. V was pared by 5 bases and J by 2 bases, with 13 bases between. This CDR3 comprises 15 residues. This record comes from a study of T cells in Graves' hyperthyroidism and ophthalmopathy. Study-wide points: Most expanded thyroid clonotypes above 0.001 recurred in blood. Stable hyperthyroidism was separated from ophthalmopathy by a model based on 13 V-J features.

Amplification yielded TCR beta CDR3 regions, with RNA transcripts as the source. Carried out on the TCR CDR3, a first-round RT-PCR used the HTBI primer set. TCRdb redid the calling of the multiplex PCR reads with MiXCR, one entry per CDR3 protein. Among around 250,000 distinct CDR3 sequences listed, roughly 15% were seen once. Uncontrolled infections, other autoimmune diseases, pregnancy or lactation led to exclusion of patients. Using around 10 ml of fresh peripheral blood, PBMCs were prepared. The V and J genes are TRBV12-3 or TRBV12-4 and TRBJ1-3, with a tentative D call TRBD1 (6 bases). The sample taken for sequencing was blood. The clonotype was recovered from a woman between 18 and 29 years old with Graves' ophthalmopathy. In nucleotides, the CDR3 is TGTGCCAGCAGTAGCTCGGACAGAACTGGAAACACCATATATTTT. Amino acid sequence: CASSSSDRTGNTIYF.